Listed below are T cell receptor beta chains from one sample, sequenced in a study of cytomegalovirus exposure and HLA in healthy donors. TCRdb's table, derived via immunoSEQ multiplex PCR, lists solely in-frame clones and lacks some. The sample lists roughly 140,000 clones, around four fifths seen once, with roughly 3.4% in the top ten. The material sequenced was PBMCs. These receptors came from a male donor in good health and CMV-seronegative. Both conserved end residues are part of each CDR3. The D gene is left open where the match is weak. Where a row states a size, it is once, few, many or the class of an expanded clone; other rows omit it.

CDR3 DNA | CDR3 protein | clone size | V gene | D gene | J gene
TGTGCCAGTAGTGTAGGGACAGCAGTTGAAAAACTGTTTTTT | CASSVGTAVEKLFF | NA | TRBV19 | TRBD1 | TRBJ1-4
TGCGCCAGCAGCTCCCGACAGGGGCGGGTCGGGGAGACCCAGTACTTC | CASSSRQGRVGETQYF | NA | TRBV5-1 | TRBD1 | TRBJ2-5
TGTGCCAGTAGTAGTGGACAGGGAAAAGGTCCGGCCAACGTCCTGACTTTC | CASSSGQGKGPANVLTF | NA | TRBV19 | TRBD1 | TRBJ2-6
TGCAGCGCCCTAGGGACAGGGGACGGCTATGGCTACACCTTC | CSALGTGDGYGYTF | NA | TRBV29-1 | TRBD1 | TRBJ1-2
TGTGCCAGCAGCGCTGTTGCCAGGGATGGTACTTACGAGCAGTACTTC | CASSAVARDGTYEQYF | NA | TRBV11-2 | NA | TRBJ2-7
TGTGCCAGCAGCCCTGGACAGGGGCTGAACACTGAAGCTTTCTTT | CASSPGQGLNTEAFF | NA | TRBV5-4 | TRBD1 | TRBJ1-1
TGTGCCAGCAGCTTACGTTCCGGGAACACTGAAGCTTTCTTT | CASSLRSGNTEAFF | NA | TRBV7-9 | NA | TRBJ1-1
TGTGCCAGCAGCTTGGACAGGGCAAACACTGAAGCTTTCTTT | CASSLDRANTEAFF | NA | TRBV7-2 | TRBD1 | TRBJ1-1
TGTGCCAGTAGTATAGTTGGAGAGGTATCCTACGAGCAGTACTTC | CASSIVGEVSYEQYF | NA | TRBV19 | NA | TRBJ2-7
TGCGCCAGCAGCCAAGATATCCGGGACAATTCCCCCCACGAGCAGTACTTC | CASSQDIRDNSPHEQYF | NA | TRBV4-3 | NA | TRBJ2-7
TGTGCCAGTACTGGGAGAGGACCAGACAATCAGCCCCAACATTTT | CASTGRGPDNQPQHF | NA | TRBV19 | NA | TRBJ1-5
TGTGCCAGCATTGAACTGTCTTCCTATGGCTACACCTTC | CASIELSSYGYTF | NA | TRBV28 | NA | TRBJ1-2
TGCGCCAGCAGCTTGAACCCACAGGGCTCTTCCTACGAGCAGTACTTC | CASSLNPQGSSYEQYF | few | TRBV5-1 | NA | TRBJ2-7
TGCGCCAGCAACTTGCAGGGTAGTGAGCAGTTCTTC | CASNLQGSEQFF | NA | TRBV5-1 | NA | TRBJ2-1
TGTGCCAGCAGCTCAGGGGGCCAGTCGTCCGGGTCCTACGAGCAGTACTTC | CASSSGGQSSGSYEQYF | NA | TRBV7-2 | TRBD1 | TRBJ2-7
TGTGCCAGCACCACAGGGTATGGCTACACCTTC | CASTTGYGYTF | NA | TRBV2 | NA | TRBJ1-2
TGTGCCTGGAGTCCCGCCCGGGGGGTGAACACTGAAGCTTTCTTT | CAWSPARGVNTEAFF | NA | TRBV30 | NA | TRBJ1-1
TGCGCCAGCAGCAACGGACAGGATTCACCCCTCCACTTT | CASSNGQDSPLHF | NA | TRBV5-1 | TRBD1 | TRBJ1-6
TGTGCCAGCAGCGCGGAGGGCGGCTATGGCTACACCTTC | CASSAEGGYGYTF | NA | TRBV9 | NA | TRBJ1-2
TGTGCCAGCAGCTTAGCTTTAGGAGGGCAGGTCGGCACCGGGGAGCTGTTTTTT | CASSLALGGQVGTGELFF | few | TRBV7-6 | NA | TRBJ2-2
TGCGCCAGCAGCCTGGGACTAGCGGGAGTGGTGGCAGATACGCAGTATTTT | CASSLGLAGVVADTQYF | NA | TRBV5-1 | TRBD2 | TRBJ2-3
TGTGCCGGGCGGGTGGGCAGGGGGCGGACTGAAGCTTTCTTT | CAGRVGRGRTEAFF | NA | TRBV6-1 | TRBD1 | TRBJ1-1
TGTGCCAGCAGCCCGGCAAGAGGAAGGTACAATGAGCAGTTCTTC | CASSPARGRYNEQFF | NA | TRBV7-9 | NA | TRBJ2-1
TGTGCCAGCAGCTTGCCCCTGACAGGGGATAACTATGGCTACACCTTC | CASSLPLTGDNYGYTF | NA | TRBV5-5 | TRBD1 | TRBJ1-2
TGTGCCAGCAGCTTAGAATTGACGGGACAGGGGTATGGCTACACCTTC | CASSLELTGQGYGYTF | NA | TRBV7-8 | TRBD1 | TRBJ1-2
TGTGCCAGCAGCGCCTCAGGTACAACTAATGAAAAACTGTTTTTT | CASSASGTTNEKLFF | NA | TRBV9 | NA | TRBJ1-4
TGTGCCAGCAGCTTGAGTACAGCAAGAAATGAAAAACTGTTTTTT | CASSLSTARNEKLFF | NA | TRBV5-4 | NA | TRBJ1-4
TGTGCCAGCAGCCTCAGGGGTGGCACTGAAGCTTTCTTT | CASSLRGGTEAFF | NA | TRBV6-6 | NA | TRBJ1-1
TGTTCCAGCAGCTTATACGACAGTACCTACGAGCAGTACTTC | CSSSLYDSTYEQYF | NA | TRBV7-9 | NA | TRBJ2-7
TGCGCCAGCAGCCCAGGACAGGGTGGGCAGCCCCAGCATTTT | CASSPGQGGQPQHF | NA | TRBV5-1 | TRBD1 | TRBJ1-5
TGCGCCAGCAGCCCGGTAGGAGGGGTAAACAATGAGCAGTTCTTC | CASSPVGGVNNEQFF | few | TRBV5-1 | NA | TRBJ2-1
TGTGCCATCAGTACACTCAGCCCGGGGGGCCGTGGCAAGACCCAGTACTTC | CAISTLSPGGRGKTQYF | NA | TRBV10-3 | NA | TRBJ2-5
TGTGCCAGCAGTCACAGATCGGCATCCACTGAAGCTTTCTTT | CASSHRSASTEAFF | NA | TRBV6-5 | NA | TRBJ1-1
TGTGCCAGCCAAGGAGGGGTGCAGGGCCGATCGAACACCGGGGAGCTGTTTTTT | CASQGGVQGRSNTGELFF | few | TRBV19 | NA | TRBJ2-2
TGTGCCAGCAGCCCCCCGATTCCGGTAGAGAACACTGAAGCTTTCTTT | CASSPPIPVENTEAFF | few | TRBV7-9 | NA | TRBJ1-1
TGTGCCAGCAGCCCGCGGACAGGGAACCACGAGCAGTACTTC | CASSPRTGNHEQYF | NA | TRBV7-9 | TRBD1 | TRBJ2-7
TGTGCCAGCAACAGATTGGGACAACCCTACGAGCAGTACTTC | CASNRLGQPYEQYF | NA | TRBV2 | NA | TRBJ2-7
TGTGCCAGCTCACTTGACCGGACAGCGTCCGAGCAGTACTTC | CASSLDRTASEQYF | NA | TRBV18 | NA | TRBJ2-7
TGTGCCAGCAGCCCCGCAGGATCGGTAGACTATGGCTACACCTTC | CASSPAGSVDYGYTF | NA | TRBV7-9 | NA | TRBJ1-2
TGTGCCAGCAGCCAACCCCTAGCGGGGGTATACAATGAGCAGTTCTTC | CASSQPLAGVYNEQFF | NA | TRBV5-4 | TRBD2 | TRBJ2-1
TGTGCCAGCAGCGTAGTGAGGGGGCGGACTTTCTTT | CASSVVRGRTFF | NA | TRBV9 | TRBD1 | TRBJ1-1
TGTGCCAGTAGTGTAAACCGGGACAGGGGCTACTCTGGGGCCAACGTCCTGACTTTC | CASSVNRDRGYSGANVLTF | NA | TRBV19 | TRBD1 | TRBJ2-6
TGTGCCAGCAGCTCCCTAGGTAGCTCCTATAATTCACCCCTCCACTTT | CASSSLGSSYNSPLHF | NA | TRBV7-9 | NA | TRBJ1-6
TGTGCCAGCAGCGCCGGGGGGACTAGCACAGATACGCAGTATTTT | CASSAGGTSTDTQYF | NA | TRBV9 | TRBD2 | TRBJ2-3
TGTTCCAGCAGCTTAGATTCCAGGAACGAAGCTTTCTTT | CSSSLDSRNEAFF | NA | TRBV7-9 | NA | TRBJ1-1
TGTGCCAGCTCACCACCCCACTCGTATCGCGGCGATGTCTACACCTTC | CASSPPHSYRGDVYTF | few | TRBV18 | NA | TRBJ1-2
TGCGCCAGCAGCCGGGGCCCGGGACAGGTGCTCGAGCAGTACTTC | CASSRGPGQVLEQYF | NA | TRBV4-1 | TRBD1 | TRBJ2-7
TGCGCCAGCAGCCCCATACCTTCTCCCGGGACAGGGGATCCCTACGAGCAGTACTTC | CASSPIPSPGTGDPYEQYF | few | TRBV4-3 | TRBD1 | TRBJ2-7
TGTGCCAGCAGTGGCGTTGCCACCCACAATGAGCAGTTCTTC | CASSGVATHNEQFF | NA | TRBV25-1 | NA | TRBJ2-1
TGTGCCAGCAGAGTTAACATGAACACTGAAGCTTTCTTT | CASRVNMNTEAFF | once | TRBV6-5 | NA | TRBJ1-1
TGTGCCAGCAGCCAGCCCCCGCTCGCGGAGGGCTACAATGAGCAGTTCTTC | CASSQPPLAEGYNEQFF | NA | TRBV4-2 | NA | TRBJ2-1
TGTGCCAGCACCCAGACTAGCGGGGACCTCTCCTACAATGAGCAGTTCTTC | CASTQTSGDLSYNEQFF | NA | TRBV5-8 | TRBD2 | TRBJ2-1
TGTGCCAGCAGCCCCCTAGGACAGCAGTTAAGCTACACCTTC | CASSPLGQQLSYTF | few | TRBV9 | NA | TRBJ1-2
TGCGCCAGCAGCCAATATATGGTGCTAGCGGCCAATGAGCAGTTCTTC | CASSQYMVLAANEQFF | NA | TRBV4-1 | TRBD2 | TRBJ2-1
TGTGCCACGGAGCGGGGGCGGGGCAATGAGCAGTTCTTC | CATERGRGNEQFF | once | TRBV27 | TRBD2 | TRBJ2-1
TGTGCCAGCAGTTGGGGCATTGATAGCAATCAGCCCCAGCATTTT | CASSWGIDSNQPQHF | NA | TRBV28 | NA | TRBJ1-5
TGTGCCAGCAGCTTACGACTAGCGGGAGCTCCCTCCTACGAGCAGTACTTC | CASSLRLAGAPSYEQYF | NA | TRBV13 | TRBD2 | TRBJ2-7